This T cell receptor beta chain was observed in a study of response to subunit inactivated influenza vaccine. Notes on the study in general: Each seasonal influenza vaccination recruits few new T cells, the authors suggested.

With respect to this clonotype: Its antigen is as yet unknown.

The ends lost 6 bases at V and 5 bases at J; junction bases unmatched: 11. CDR3 size: 14 residues. Germline V CDR1 and CDR2: DFQATT, SNEGSKA (reference sequence). TCRdb re-called the RT-PCR reads through MiXCR, storing one row per CDR3 protein. The sample lists 610,000 or so distinct CDR3 sequences, 12% to 15% occurring once. The starting material was PBMCs from blood, obtained approximately 13 days after vaccination. J is TRBJ2-7 and V is TRBV20-1, with 9 nucleotides matching TRBD1. The clonotype was recovered from a man aged 50-59 years who received an inactivated influenza vaccine. The CDR3 region is CSAISGTGTNEQYF. In nucleotides, the CDR3 is TGCAGTGCAATTTCCGGGACAGGGACTAACGAGCAGTACTTC.